These 8 T cell receptor beta chains were all obtained from the same sample, sequenced in a study of blood T cell repertoires in COVID-19. The data were produced by immunoSEQ multiplex PCR, yet TCRdb's version contains in-frame clones alone and is incomplete. This sample has a few hundred thousand clones, with roughly 90% found just once. Material: PBMCs or T cells enriched from blood (not recorded which). The receptor set was obtained from a man between 25 and 39 years old who had been exposed to COVID-19.

The chain links TRBV6-2 or TRBV6-3 to TRBJ2-3; no clear D. The germline gives CDR1 MNHEY, CDR2 SVGEGT. The CDR3 extends over 13 amino acids. The V end was cut by 2 bases, the J end by 5 bases, with 8 bases between. The CDR3 coding sequence is TGTGCCAGCAGTTACCTCTATAAAGATACGCAGTATTTT. Translating it yields CASSYLYKDTQYF.

V and J are TRBV6-2 or TRBV6-3 and TRBJ1-5; weak D call: TRBD1 (6 bases). CDR3 length: 14 amino acids. CDR1 MNHEY and CDR2 SVGEGT come from the germline V gene. V was cut by 6 bases and J by 10 bases, with 19 bases left in between. The CDR3: CASSTGTPTSPQHF. In nucleotides, the CDR3 is TGTGCCAGCAGCACCGGGACACCCACCTCTCCCCAGCATTTT.

This sequence joins TRBV13 and TRBJ2-5; D not certain. Trimming took 5 bases from V and 1 from J, leaving 14 bases between them. Germline CDR1 PRHDT, CDR2 FYEKMQ (reference sequence). The CDR3 is 15 amino acids. CDR3 loop: CASSAYLYRQETQYF. In DNA, the CDR3 is TGTGCCAGCAGCGCCTACTTATACCGCCAAGAGACCCAGTACTTC.

This rearrangement joins TRBV29-1 to TRBJ1-2; maybe TRBD1 (5 bases). In germline, CDR1 is SQVTM, CDR2 ANQGSEA. CDR3 length: 15 residues. The V end was cut by 4 bases, the J end by 2 bases, with 17 bases between. CDR3 coding DNA: TGCAGCGTTGGGGGGGTGGGCTCATCAAACTATGGCTACACCTTC. As protein: CSVGGVGSSNYGYTF.

This chain joins TRBV3-1 (or the pseudogene TRBV3-2) and TRBJ2-3, with D maybe TRBD1 (5 bases). The germline V and J ends were trimmed by 4 bases and 7 bases, with 15 bases remaining between them. Germline CDR1 is LGHDT and CDR2 is YNNKEL (reference sequence). The CDR3 is 14 residues long. In DNA form, the CDR3 reads TGTGCCAGCAGCCTTGGGGCACCTTACAATACGCAGTATTTT. Protein sequence: CASSLGAPYNTQYF.

J is TRBJ1-1 and V is TRBV5-1, with a tentative D call TRBD1 (6 bases). This CDR3 is built from 15 residues. The V gene lost 0 bases and the J gene lost 1 base, with 10 bases spanning the gap. Germline V CDR1 and CDR2: SGHRS, YFSETQ. The CDR3 loop is CASSLVEGQNTEAFF. CDR3 nucleotide sequence: TGCGCCAGCAGCTTGGTTGAGGGACAGAACACTGAAGCTTTCTTT.

The chain combines TRBV7-9 with TRBJ2-7; maybe TRBD2 (6 bases). The CDR3 extends over 14 amino acids. Germline V gene sequence: CDR1 SEHNR, CDR2 FQNEAQ (reference sequence). V was pared by 5 bases and J by 5 bases, with 16 bases between. The CDR3 DNA reads TGTGCCAGCAGCATTAGCGGCAGTTCCAACGAGCAGTACTTC. Encoded protein: CASSISGSSNEQYF.

About this clone: This sample includes further DNA sequences coding for the same CDR3. The genes are TRBV6-5 and TRBJ1-1; D is undetermined. CDR3 length: 12 amino acids. V lost 2 bases to trimming and J lost 5 bases, with 6 bases between them. Germline lookup yields CDR1 MNHEY and CDR2 SVGAGI. DNA for the CDR3: TGTGCCAGCAGTTACGGAGCAACTGAAGCTTTCTTT. Encoded protein: CASSYGATEAFF.